This T cell receptor beta chain was profiled in a study of metastatic and nonmetastatic thyroid tumors. As for the study in general: Malignant thyroid and benign thyroid patients provided blood and tumor or nodule tissue whose repertoires were compared. Study results and caveats: For both blood and tumor, malignant thyroid tumors reportedly showed significantly higher TCR beta diversity than benign nodules did.

The sample holds many counts of this clone. Antigen specificity is unknown. This CDR3 comprises 15 residues. The germline gives CDR1 SGDLS, CDR2 YYNGEE. V was shortened by 0 bases and J by 2 bases, with 12 bases between the two germline ends. Nobody among the patients had been given any treatment before thyroid surgery. Original processing notes: Differences in CDR3 between clinicopathological groups were drawn on to build a classifier intended to discriminate distant-metastatic papillary thyroid cancer patients. TCRdb used MiXCR to call clones anew from the PCR reads. The V and J calls come from TCRdb's annotation, not from the publication. This sample carries 30,000 to 40,000 clones, approximately 19% of them seen once, and the ten largest clones take 20% to 25%.

Material for sequencing was blood. The clonotype comes from a female donor with papillary thyroid cancer or a benign thyroid nodule (not recorded which). Some clones in this sample may be carry-over from other donors' samples. This chain connects TRBV9 to TRBJ2-7; a possible D gene is TRBD1 (6 bases). CDR3 coding DNA: TGTGCCAGCAGCGTAGATGCTGGACAGCCCTACGAGCAGTACTTC. Translating gives CASSVDAGQPYEQYF.